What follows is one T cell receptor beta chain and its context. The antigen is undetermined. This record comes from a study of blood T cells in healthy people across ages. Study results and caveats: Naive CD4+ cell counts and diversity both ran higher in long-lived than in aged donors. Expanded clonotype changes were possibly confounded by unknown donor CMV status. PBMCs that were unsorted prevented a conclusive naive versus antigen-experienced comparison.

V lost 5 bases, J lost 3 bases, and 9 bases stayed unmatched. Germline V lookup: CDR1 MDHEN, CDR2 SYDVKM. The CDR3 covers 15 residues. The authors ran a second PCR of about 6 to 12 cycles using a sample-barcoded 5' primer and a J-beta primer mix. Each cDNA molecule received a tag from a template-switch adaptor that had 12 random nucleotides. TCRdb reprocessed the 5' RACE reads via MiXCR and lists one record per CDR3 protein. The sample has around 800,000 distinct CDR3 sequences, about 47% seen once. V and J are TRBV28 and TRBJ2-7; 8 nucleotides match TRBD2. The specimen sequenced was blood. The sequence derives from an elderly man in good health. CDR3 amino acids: CASSLKLADLYEQYF. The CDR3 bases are TGTGCCAGCAGTCTTAAACTAGCGGATCTCTACGAGCAGTACTTC.